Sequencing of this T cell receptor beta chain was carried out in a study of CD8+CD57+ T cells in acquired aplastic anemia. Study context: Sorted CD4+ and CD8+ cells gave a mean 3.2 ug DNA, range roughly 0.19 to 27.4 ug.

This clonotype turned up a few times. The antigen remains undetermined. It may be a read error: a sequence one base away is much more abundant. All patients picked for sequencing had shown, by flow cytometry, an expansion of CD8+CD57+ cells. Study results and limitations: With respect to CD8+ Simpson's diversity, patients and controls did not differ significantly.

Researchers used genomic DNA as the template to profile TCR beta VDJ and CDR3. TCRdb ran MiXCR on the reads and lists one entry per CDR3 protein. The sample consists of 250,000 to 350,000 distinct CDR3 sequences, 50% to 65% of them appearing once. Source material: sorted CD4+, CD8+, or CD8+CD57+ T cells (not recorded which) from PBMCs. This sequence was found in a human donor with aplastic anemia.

CDR3 loop: CASSQGQEGIQPQHF. The DNA of the CDR3 is TGCGCCAGCAGCCAGGGACAGGAAGGGATCCAGCCCCAGCATTTT. V and J are TRBV4-1 and TRBJ1-5; TRBD1 matches 8 bases. Trimming at V came to 3 bases and at J to 7 bases, leaving 8 bases not matched to a gene. CDR1 and CDR2 from the germline V gene are MGHRA and YSYEKL. The CDR3 has 15 amino acids.